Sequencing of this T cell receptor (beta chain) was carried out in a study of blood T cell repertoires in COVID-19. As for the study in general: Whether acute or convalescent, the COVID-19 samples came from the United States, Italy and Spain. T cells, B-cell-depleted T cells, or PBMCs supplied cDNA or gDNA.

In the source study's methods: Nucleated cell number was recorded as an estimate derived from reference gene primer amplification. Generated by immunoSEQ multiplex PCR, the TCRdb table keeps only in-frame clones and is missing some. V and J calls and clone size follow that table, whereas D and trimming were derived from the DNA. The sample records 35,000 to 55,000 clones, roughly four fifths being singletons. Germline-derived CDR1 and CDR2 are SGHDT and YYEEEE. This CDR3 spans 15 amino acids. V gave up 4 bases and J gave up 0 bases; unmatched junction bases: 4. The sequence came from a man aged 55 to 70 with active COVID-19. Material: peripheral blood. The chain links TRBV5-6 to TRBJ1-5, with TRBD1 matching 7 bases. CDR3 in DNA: TGTGCCAGCAGCCCCCGGGACAGTAGCAATCAGCCCCAGCATTTT. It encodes CASSPRDSSNQPQHF. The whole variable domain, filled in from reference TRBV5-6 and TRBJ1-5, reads DAGVTQSPTHLIKTRGQQVTLRCSPKSGHDTVSWYQQALGQGPQFIFQYYEEEERQRGNFPDRFSGHQFPNYSSELNVNALLLGDSALYLCASSPRDSSNQPQHFGDGTRLSIL.